This TCR beta chain was sequenced in a study of CXCR3-negative and CXCR3-positive naive CD8 T cells. Carrying UMI labels, the TRB cDNA libraries were prepared through 5' RACE. TCRdb re-called the 5' RACE reads and catalogs CDR3 proteins one per entry, DNA excluded. The sample includes about 130,000 distinct CDR3 sequences. Germline CDR1 and CDR2: SQVTM and ANQGSEA. The CDR3 spans 14 residues. The rearrangement uses TRBV29-1 and TRBJ2-1. What was sequenced was naive CXCR3- CD8+ T cells from blood. Indicated subset: CD45RO-CCR7+CD27+CD95- naive CD8+ T cells lacking CXCR3 (TNR3-). The receptor comes from a human donor in good health. Some clones in this sample may be carry-over from other donors' samples. CDR3 region: CSVEDYLSYNEQFF.